This is a list of T cell receptor beta chains from one sample in a study of T cell responses to AZD1222 COVID-19 vaccine. The method was immunoSEQ multiplex PCR; TCRdb's version includes in-frame clones alone and lacks a portion of them. The table lists 110,000 to 150,000 clones, 93% of them singletons. Sequences were derived from peripheral blood, sampled on day 0 of AZD1222 vaccination. Receptors originate from an adult in good health. Each CDR3 is given with its conserved first and last residue. A D gene is named only where the DNA matches it firmly. The size of a clone is reported for some rows only, either as once, few or many, or as a class for expanded clones.

d_call,j_call,v_call,clone_size,cdr3_aa,cdr3_nt
-,TRBJ1-3,TRBV7-3,-,CASSSSSGNTIYF,TGTGCCAGCAGCTCCAGCTCTGGAAACACCATATATTTT
-,TRBJ2-3,TRBV6-5,once,CASTTTGTRVTQYF,TGTGCCAGCACTACGACAGGGACTCGGGTTACGCAGTATTTT
TRBD1,TRBJ1-2,TRBV5-1,-,CASSSEGQGSYTF,TGCGCCAGCAGCAGCGAGGGACAGGGAAGCTACACCTTC
TRBD1,TRBJ1-1,TRBV27,-,CASSNTGGAEAFF,TGTGCCAGCAGTAACACAGGGGGAGCTGAAGCTTTCTTT
TRBD1,TRBJ1-4,TRBV5-8,-,CASSLARAGGSEKLFF,TGTGCCAGCAGCTTGGCCCGGGCAGGGGGTTCTGAAAAACTGTTTTTT
TRBD1,TRBJ2-7,TRBV7-9,-,CASSLNGQGEQYF,TGTGCCAGCAGCTTAAATGGACAGGGCGAGCAGTACTTC
-,TRBJ1-1,TRBV7-9,-,CASSLGPGDTEAFF,TGTGCCAGCAGCTTAGGGCCAGGGGACACTGAAGCTTTCTTT
-,TRBJ2-3,TRBV5-6,-,CASSLDFEGTDTQYF,TGTGCCAGCAGCTTGGATTTTGAGGGCACAGATACGCAGTATTTT
-,TRBJ2-2,TRBV29-1,once,CSVESDRNTGELFF,TGCAGCGTTGAATCTGACAGAAACACCGGGGAGCTGTTTTTT
TRBD2,TRBJ2-7,TRBV5-1,-,CASSTGTSEYEQYF,TGCGCCAGCAGCACCGGGACTAGCGAATACGAGCAGTACTTC
-,TRBJ2-5,TRBV4-2,-,CASSQSLQETQYF,TGTGCCAGCAGCCAATCCCTTCAAGAGACCCAGTACTTC
TRBD2,TRBJ2-1,TRBV24-1,-,CAVGTSGSVYNEQFF,TGTGCCGTCGGGACTAGCGGGAGTGTCTACAATGAGCAGTTCTTC
-,TRBJ1-6,TRBV5-1,once,CASSLGPQRNSPLHF,TGCGCCAGCAGCTTGGGCCCACAGAGGAATTCACCCCTCCACTTT
-,TRBJ1-1,TRBV15,-,CATSMEMNTEAFF,TGTGCCACCAGTATGGAGATGAACACTGAAGCTTTCTTT
-,TRBJ2-7,TRBV3-1/TRBV3-2,-,CASSQVSWENIQPYEQYF,TGTGCCAGCAGCCAAGTTTCATGGGAGAACATTCAACCCTACGAGCAGTACTTC
TRBD2,TRBJ2-3,TRBV7-9,-,CASRQASGTEDTQYF,TGTGCCAGCAGACAGGCTAGCGGGACCGAAGATACGCAGTATTTT
TRBD1,TRBJ1-1,TRBV2,-,CAKHRQGDLSAFF,TGTGCCAAGCATCGACAGGGAGATCTTAGCGCTTTCTTT
-,TRBJ2-2,TRBV18,-,CASSPIPAGELFF,TGTGCCAGCTCCCCAATCCCCGCCGGGGAGCTGTTTTTT
TRBD2,TRBJ2-5,TRBV14,-,CASSRYLAGGGETQYF,TGTGCCAGCAGCCGATATTTAGCGGGAGGGGGAGAGACCCAGTACTTC
-,TRBJ1-1,TRBV11-3,-,CASSTMGYTEAFF,TGTGCCAGCAGCACCATGGGTTACACTGAAGCTTTCTTT
-,TRBJ1-1,TRBV5-1,-,CASSLSGQTTNTEAFF,TGCGCCAGCAGCTTGAGCGGGCAGACGACGAACACTGAAGCTTTCTTT
TRBD1,TRBJ2-3,TRBV7-8,-,CASSPYDRGLPLTQYF,TGTGCCAGCAGCCCCTACGACAGGGGTCTCCCCCTTACGCAGTATTTT
TRBD2,TRBJ2-1,TRBV19,once,CAVRDYHNEQFF,TGTGCCGTCCGGGACTACCATAATGAGCAGTTCTTC
TRBD2,TRBJ2-1,TRBV6-6,-,CASSRRASGRGNEQFF,TGTGCCAGCAGCCGGAGGGCTAGCGGGAGAGGCAATGAGCAGTTCTTC
-,TRBJ2-1,TRBV24-1,-,CATSDLGVGRDEYNEQFF,TGTGCCACCAGTGATTTGGGCGTCGGCAGGGACGAGTACAATGAGCAGTTCTTC
-,TRBJ2-1,TRBV21-1,once,CASSERDRGLIHEQFF,TGTGCCAGCAGCGAGAGGGACAGGGGCTTAATCCATGAGCAGTTCTTC
-,TRBJ1-4,TRBV5-6,-,CASSLAGTNEKLFF,TGTGCCAGCAGCTTAGCTGGGACTAATGAAAAACTGTTTTTT
-,TRBJ2-2,TRBV10-3,-,CAMSGVEHTGELFF,TGTGCCATGTCGGGGGTAGAGCACACCGGGGAGCTGTTTTTT
TRBD2,TRBJ2-3,TRBV24-1,once,CATSDQTSGEGDTQYF,TGTGCCACCAGTGACCAAACTAGCGGGGAGGGGGATACGCAGTATTTT
TRBD1,TRBJ1-2,TRBV30,-,CAWGGTGNGYTF,TGTGCCTGGGGCGGGACAGGGAATGGCTACACCTTC
-,TRBJ2-3,TRBV11-2,-,CASSLEFARTFTDTQYF,TGTGCCAGCAGCTTAGAATTCGCCAGGACATTCACAGATACGCAGTATTTT
-,TRBJ1-4,TRBV2,-,CASTREATNEKLFF,TGTGCCAGCACCAGGGAAGCAACTAATGAAAAACTGTTTTTT
TRBD1,TRBJ2-7,TRBV5-4,-,CASTLGTGVYEQYF,TGTGCCAGCACCTTAGGGACAGGAGTCTACGAGCAGTACTTC
-,TRBJ2-3,TRBV6-5,-,CASSYLGASSDTQYF,TGTGCCAGCAGTTACCTAGGTGCTAGCTCAGATACGCAGTATTTT
TRBD1,TRBJ2-2,TRBV25-1,once,CASSEFTGGANTGELFF,TGTGCCAGCAGTGAATTTACAGGGGGCGCGAACACCGGGGAGCTGTTTTTT
TRBD1,TRBJ2-2,TRBV5-1,-,CASKRTGGTGELFF,TGCGCCAGCAAAAGGACAGGGGGCACCGGGGAGCTGTTTTTT
TRBD1,TRBJ1-6,TRBV30,-,CAWSPRTGEYSPLHF,TGTGCCTGGAGCCCCCGGACAGGGGAATATTCACCCCTCCACTTT
-,TRBJ1-1,TRBV19,-,CASTPPTGEGAFF,TGTGCCAGTACCCCCCCAACTGGAGAAGGAGCTTTCTTT
TRBD1,TRBJ2-7,TRBV6-2/TRBV6-3,once,CASSYTRTGANYEQYF,TGTGCCAGCAGTTACACCCGGACAGGGGCAAACTACGAGCAGTACTTC
-,TRBJ1-1,TRBV30,-,CAWDVGRDTEAFF,TGTGCCTGGGACGTTGGAAGAGACACTGAAGCTTTCTTT
-,TRBJ2-3,TRBV5-1,-,CASSLFGSLTDTQYF,TGCGCCAGCAGCTTGTTCGGGAGCCTCACAGATACGCAGTATTTT
-,TRBJ2-2,TRBV5-4,few,CASSFDSTGELFF,TGTGCCAGCAGCTTCGACAGCACCGGGGAGCTGTTTTTT
-,TRBJ1-4,TRBV19,-,CASSPGQREKLFF,TGTGCCAGCTCCCCAGGGCAAAGGGAAAAACTGTTTTTT
-,TRBJ1-5,TRBV27,-,CASSPRGRFLDQPQHF,TGTGCCAGCAGTCCCCGAGGGAGGTTCCTCGATCAGCCCCAGCATTTT
-,TRBJ2-2,TRBV5-1,-,CASSLTSGSGELFF,TGCGCCAGCAGCTTAACCTCTGGGAGCGGGGAGCTGTTTTTT
-,TRBJ1-1,TRBV10-1,-,CASSEGLNTEAFF,TGCGCCAGCAGTGAAGGCTTGAACACTGAAGCTTTCTTT
-,TRBJ2-7,TRBV9,-,CASSVGQSTSYEQYF,TGTGCCAGCAGCGTAGGACAGTCGACGAGTTACGAGCAGTACTTC
TRBD1,TRBJ1-2,TRBV2,-,CASSEWDRGEGYTF,TGTGCCAGCAGTGAGTGGGACAGGGGTGAGGGCTACACCTTC
TRBD1,TRBJ1-2,TRBV25-1,-,CASSEYRGQGYTF,TGTGCCAGCAGTGAATATAGGGGGCAAGGCTACACCTTC
-,TRBJ2-7,TRBV12-3/TRBV12-4,-,CASSFPHGEQYF,TGTGCCAGCAGTTTTCCCCACGGAGAGCAGTACTTC
-,TRBJ1-2,TRBV12-3/TRBV12-4,-,CASSPLGADGYTF,TGTGCCAGCAGCCCTCTGGGGGCGGATGGCTACACCTTC
-,TRBJ1-3,TRBV30,-,CAWSVGSIGNTIYF,TGTGCCTGGAGTGTAGGGTCTATTGGAAACACCATATATTTT
-,TRBJ1-6,TRBV19,-,CAPNPLNDLLHF,TGTGCCCCAAACCCCCTCAACGATCTCCTCCACTTT
-,TRBJ1-5,TRBV19,once,CASSIGGNQPQHF,TGTGCCAGTAGTATAGGTGGCAATCAGCCCCAGCATTTT
-,TRBJ2-7,TRBV3-1/TRBV3-2,-,CASSQEGGEQYF,TGTGCCAGCAGCCAAGAAGGGGGGGAGCAGTACTTC
-,TRBJ2-3,TRBV10-3,once,CAIKMTGLITDTQYF,TGTGCCATCAAAATGACAGGACTAATCACAGATACGCAGTATTTT
-,TRBJ2-2,TRBV7-2,-,CASSLAALLNTGELFF,TGTGCCAGCAGCTTAGCGGCCTTGTTAAACACCGGGGAGCTGTTTTTT